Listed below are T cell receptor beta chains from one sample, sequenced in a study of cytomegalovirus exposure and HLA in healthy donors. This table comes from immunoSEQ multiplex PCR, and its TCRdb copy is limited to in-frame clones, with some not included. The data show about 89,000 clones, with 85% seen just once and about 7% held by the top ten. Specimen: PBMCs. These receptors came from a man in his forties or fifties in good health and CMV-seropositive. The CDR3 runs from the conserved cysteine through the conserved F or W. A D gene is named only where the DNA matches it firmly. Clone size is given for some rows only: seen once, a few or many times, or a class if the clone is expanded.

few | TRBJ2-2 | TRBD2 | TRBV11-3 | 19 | CASTNFTSGRAGDTGELFF | TGTGCCAGCACCAACTTTACTAGCGGGAGGGCCGGGGACACCGGGGAGCTGTTTTTT
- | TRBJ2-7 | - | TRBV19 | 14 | CASSIDQGPYEQYF | TGTGCCAGTAGTATAGACCAGGGCCCCTACGAGCAGTACTTC
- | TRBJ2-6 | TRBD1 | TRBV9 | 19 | CASSLTTGTGYSGANVLTF | TGTGCCAGCAGCCTCACAACCGGGACAGGATACTCTGGGGCCAACGTCCTGACTTTC
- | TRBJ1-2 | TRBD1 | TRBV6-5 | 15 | CASSPRGQGNYGYTF | TGTGCCAGCAGTCCACGAGGACAGGGAAACTATGGCTACACCTTC
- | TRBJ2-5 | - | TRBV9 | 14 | CASSAWAGLETQYF | TGTGCCAGCAGCGCATGGGCAGGTTTAGAGACCCAGTACTTC
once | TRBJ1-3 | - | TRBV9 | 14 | CASSAADSPNTIYF | TGTGCCAGCAGCGCGGCGGACAGTCCAAACACCATATATTTT
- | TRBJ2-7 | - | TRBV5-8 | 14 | CASSTLQGPYEQYF | TGTGCCAGCAGCACCCTCCAGGGCCCCTACGAGCAGTACTTC
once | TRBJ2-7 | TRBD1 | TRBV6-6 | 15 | CASSYRTGGSYEQYF | TGTGCCAGCAGTTATAGAACAGGGGGGTCCTACGAGCAGTACTTC
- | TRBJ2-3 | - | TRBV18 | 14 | CASSPSGMSDTQYF | TGTGCCAGCTCACCATCAGGGATGTCAGATACGCAGTATTTT
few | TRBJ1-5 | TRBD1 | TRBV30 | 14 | CAWSRTGNNQPQHF | TGTGCCTGGAGTAGGACAGGGAACAATCAGCCCCAGCATTTT
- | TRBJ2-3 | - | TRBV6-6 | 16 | CASSYPRGGGTDTQYF | TGTGCCAGCAGTTACCCAAGGGGAGGAGGCACAGATACGCAGTATTTT
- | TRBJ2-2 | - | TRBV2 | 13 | CASRPRGTGELFF | TGTGCCAGCAGACCCAGGGGAACCGGGGAGCTGTTTTTT
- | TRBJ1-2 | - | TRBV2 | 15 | CAITVRQTANYGYTF | TGTGCCATTACGGTCCGTCAGACAGCTAACTATGGCTACACCTTC
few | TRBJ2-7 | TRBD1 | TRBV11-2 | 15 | CASSAGTGMSYEQYF | TGTGCCAGCAGCGCCGGGACAGGTATGTCCTACGAGCAGTACTTC
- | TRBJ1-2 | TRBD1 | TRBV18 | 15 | CASSRLQGAGYGYTF | TGTGCCAGCTCGCGACTCCAGGGGGCGGGCTATGGCTACACCTTC
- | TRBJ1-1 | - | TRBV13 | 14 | CASSVRGKGTEAFF | TGTGCCAGCAGCGTCAGGGGTAAGGGCACTGAAGCTTTCTTT
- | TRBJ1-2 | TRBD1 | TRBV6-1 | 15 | CASTTRGPVSDGYTF | TGTGCCAGCACTACGAGGGGGCCAGTATCGGATGGCTACACCTTC
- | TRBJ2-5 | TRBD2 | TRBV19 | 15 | CASTQGLAGQETQYF | TGTGCCAGTACCCAGGGACTAGCGGGCCAAGAGACCCAGTACTTC
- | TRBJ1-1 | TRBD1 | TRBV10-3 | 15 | CAISLGQGVGTEAFF | TGTGCCATCTCCTTGGGACAGGGGGTCGGCACTGAAGCTTTCTTT
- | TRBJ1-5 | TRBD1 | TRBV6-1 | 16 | CASSETGQGLNQPQHF | TGTGCCAGCAGTGAAACCGGACAGGGCCTCAATCAGCCCCAGCATTTT
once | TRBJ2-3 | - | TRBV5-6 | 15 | CASSLIGGGTDTQYF | TGTGCCAGCAGCTTAATAGGTGGAGGCACAGATACGCAGTATTTT
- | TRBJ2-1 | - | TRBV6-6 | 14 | CASSPLDRLGEQFF | TGTGCCAGCAGCCCCCTCGACAGGCTGGGTGAGCAGTTCTTC
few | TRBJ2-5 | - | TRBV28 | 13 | CASSSPGIGTQYF | TGTGCCAGCAGTAGTCCAGGGATCGGGACCCAGTACTTC
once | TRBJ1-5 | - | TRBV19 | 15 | CASSIDAIGNQPQHF | TGTGCCAGTAGTATCGATGCTATAGGCAATCAGCCCCAGCATTTT
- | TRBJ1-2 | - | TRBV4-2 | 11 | CASSQGQPYTF | TGTGCCAGCAGCCAAGGACAGCCCTACACCTTC
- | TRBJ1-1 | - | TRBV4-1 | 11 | CASSQGGEAFF | TGCGCCAGCAGCCAGGGGGGTGAAGCTTTCTTT
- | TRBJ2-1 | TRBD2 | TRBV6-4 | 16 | CASSLQVGGFANEQFF | TGTGCCAGCAGTCTCCAGGTGGGGGGGTTTGCCAATGAGCAGTTCTTC
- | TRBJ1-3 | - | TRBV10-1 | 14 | CASSPASPGNTIYF | TGCGCCAGCAGCCCAGCGTCGCCTGGAAACACCATATATTTT
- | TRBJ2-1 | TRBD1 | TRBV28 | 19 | CASSTRSLGDRSSYNEQFF | TGTGCCAGCAGTACACGGTCCCTAGGGGACAGGAGCTCCTACAATGAGCAGTTCTTC
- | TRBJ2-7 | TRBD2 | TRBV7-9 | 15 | CASSLGGLTTYEQYF | TGTGCCAGCAGCTTAGGGGGACTAACGACCTACGAGCAGTACTTC
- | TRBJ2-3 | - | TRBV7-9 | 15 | CASSLRTGLADTQYF | TGTGCCAGCAGCTTACGAACGGGACTCGCAGATACGCAGTATTTT
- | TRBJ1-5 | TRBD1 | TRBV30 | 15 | CAWSPGQGASQPQHF | TGTGCCTGGAGTCCGGGACAGGGGGCCAGTCAGCCCCAGCATTTT
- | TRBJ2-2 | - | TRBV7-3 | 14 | CASRLVHGTGELFF | TGTGCCAGCCGACTAGTCCATGGCACCGGGGAGCTGTTTTTT
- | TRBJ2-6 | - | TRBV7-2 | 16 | CASSLDSGAGANVLTF | TGTGCCAGCAGCTTAGATTCGGGGGCTGGGGCCAACGTCCTGACTTTC
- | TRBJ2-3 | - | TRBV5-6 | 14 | CASSLQGGTDTQYF | TGTGCCAGCAGCCTGCAGGGGGGTACAGATACGCAGTATTTT
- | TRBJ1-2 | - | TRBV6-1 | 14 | CASDETPFIYGYTF | TGTGCCAGCGATGAGACACCTTTTATCTATGGCTACACCTTC
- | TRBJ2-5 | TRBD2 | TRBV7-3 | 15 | CASSPGRGGRETQYF | TGTGCCAGCAGCCCCGGTCGGGGCGGGAGAGAGACCCAGTACTTC
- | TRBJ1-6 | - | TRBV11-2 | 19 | CASSPGSLQGIPSNSPLHF | TGTGCCAGCAGCCCAGGAAGCCTACAGGGTATTCCTTCCAATTCACCCCTCCACTTT
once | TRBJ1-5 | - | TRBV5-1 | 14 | CASSLTQGQQPQHF | TGCGCCAGCAGCTTGACCCAGGGGCAACAGCCCCAGCATTTT
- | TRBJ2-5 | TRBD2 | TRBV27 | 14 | CASSFSSGGETQYF | TGTGCCAGCAGTTTTTCTAGCGGGGGAGAGACCCAGTACTTC
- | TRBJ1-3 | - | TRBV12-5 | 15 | CASGEYSGVGNTIYF | TGTGCTAGTGGGGAATACTCAGGGGTTGGAAACACCATATATTTT
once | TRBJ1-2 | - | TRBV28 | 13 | CASSQTGFGGYTF | TGTGCCAGCAGCCAAACAGGGTTTGGTGGCTACACCTTC
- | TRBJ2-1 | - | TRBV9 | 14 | CASRDRAGTGEKVF | TGTGCCAGCAGGGACAGAGCGGGGACCGGAGAGAAGGTCTTC
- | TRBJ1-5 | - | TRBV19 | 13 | CASSRGAGQPQHF | TGTGCCAGTAGTCGGGGTGCTGGGCAGCCCCAGCATTTT
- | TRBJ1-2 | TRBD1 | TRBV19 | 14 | CASRNTGQGYGYTF | TGTGCCAGTAGGAACACGGGACAGGGCTATGGCTACACCTTC
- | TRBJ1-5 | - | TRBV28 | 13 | CASSPIRVQPQHF | TGTGCCAGCAGTCCCATCAGGGTTCAGCCCCAGCATTTT
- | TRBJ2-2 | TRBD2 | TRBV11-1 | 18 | CASSPPRLAGGPGGELFF | TGTGCCAGCAGCCCGCCAAGACTAGCGGGAGGGCCTGGCGGGGAGCTGTTTTTT
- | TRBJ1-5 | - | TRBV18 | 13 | CASSRQDNQPQHF | TGTGCCAGCTCCCGTCAGGACAATCAGCCCCAGCATTTT
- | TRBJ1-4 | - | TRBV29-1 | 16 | CSVGRGGKSTNEKLFF | TGCAGCGTTGGAAGGGGAGGGAAATCAACTAATGAAAAACTGTTTTTT
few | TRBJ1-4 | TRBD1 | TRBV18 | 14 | CASSPRQGNEKLFF | TGTGCCAGCTCACCTCGACAGGGGAATGAAAAACTGTTTTTT
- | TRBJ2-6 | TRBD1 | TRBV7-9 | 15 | CASSSDRAGANVLTF | TGTGCCAGCAGCTCCGACAGGGCTGGGGCCAACGTCCTGACTTTC
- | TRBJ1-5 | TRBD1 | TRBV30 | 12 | CAWSRQGLPQHF | TGTGCCTGGAGTCGACAGGGACTGCCCCAGCATTTT
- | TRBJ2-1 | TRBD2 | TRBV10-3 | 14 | CAISGTSGGNEQFF | TGTGCCATCAGTGGGACTAGCGGGGGCAATGAGCAGTTCTTC
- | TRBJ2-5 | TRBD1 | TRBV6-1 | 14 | CASSEGQGAKTQYF | TGTGCCAGCAGTGAAGGACAGGGGGCTAAGACCCAGTACTTC
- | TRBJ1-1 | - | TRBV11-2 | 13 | CASAPGFGTEAFF | TGTGCCAGTGCACCAGGGTTCGGAACTGAAGCTTTCTTT